The 3 T cell receptor beta chains given below trace back to one sample, sequenced in a study of shared clonotypes between healthy human individuals. Only in-frame clones appear in the TCRdb table, and some are missing; sequencing was by immunoSEQ multiplex PCR. The table has 2,500,000 or so clones, more than 90% seen once. Sequences were obtained from naive CD4+ T cells sorted from blood. As to subset: CD45RA+ positively selected. Receptors were obtained from a man aged 18 to 29 in good health.

As regards this clone: The germline gene is not matched at one end of the junction; a read error may be the cause. The chain has TRBV7-7 and TRBJ2-3, with TRBD2 matching 8 bases. The CDR3 has 13 residues. CDR1 is SSHAT and CDR2 is FNYEAQ in the germline V gene (reference sequence). The CDR3 loop is CASSWRLADTQYF. In DNA form, the CDR3 reads TGTGCTAGCAGCTGGAGACTAGCGGATACGCAGTATTTT.

The genes are TRBV2 and TRBJ2-3, with D hard to call. Trimming pared 3 bases from V and 10 bases from J, leaving 11 bases between. The CDR3 runs 12 residues. The V gene's germline CDR1 is SNHLY and CDR2 FYNNEI. The CDR3, as DNA: TGTGCCAGCAGTGACGAGAACAGCTCGCAGTATTTT. Translating it yields CASSDENSSQYF.

This rearrangement joins TRBV18 to TRBJ1-2; the D gene is possibly TRBD1 (6 bases). Germline V lookup: CDR1 KGHSH, CDR2 LQKENI. The CDR3 consists of 14 residues. V lost 6 bases and J lost 7, with 18 bases in between. The CDR3 DNA sequence: TGTGCCAGCTCGCTGAAGGAGGGGGTTCCTGGCTACACCTTC. It encodes CASSLKEGVPGYTF.